Given below is one T cell receptor beta chain in context. The antigen remains undetermined. The PCR contained 60 Vbeta and 13 Jbeta primers. TCRdb's copy holds only in-frame clones and misses some; the assay was immunoSEQ multiplex PCR. The sample has about 130,000 clones; roughly 9.6% are singletons. The source of the sample is a study of cytomegalovirus exposure and HLA in healthy donors. Study outcomes and limitations: The authors reported that TCR beta sequences could predict HLA-A and HLA-B alleles. These predictions were accurate for most subjects in the first cohort. Later on, a genetic analysis was performed. It linked a missense variant in DCLRE1C with V- and J-gene trimming of TCR beta.

The V gene's germline CDR1 is SGHKS and CDR2 YYEKEE (reference sequence). The CDR3 is 15 amino acids. V gave up 4 bases and J gave up 5 bases; unmatched junction bases: 10. The sequencing sample was made of PBMCs. The clonotype originates from a woman aged 40 to 49 in good health and CMV-seropositive. This chain connects TRBV5-5 to TRBJ2-7, with 9 bases lining up with TRBD1. DNA of the CDR3: TGTGCCAGCAGCCTAGACCGGGACAGGGCCAACGAGCAGTACTTC. The encoded protein is CASSLDRDRANEQYF.